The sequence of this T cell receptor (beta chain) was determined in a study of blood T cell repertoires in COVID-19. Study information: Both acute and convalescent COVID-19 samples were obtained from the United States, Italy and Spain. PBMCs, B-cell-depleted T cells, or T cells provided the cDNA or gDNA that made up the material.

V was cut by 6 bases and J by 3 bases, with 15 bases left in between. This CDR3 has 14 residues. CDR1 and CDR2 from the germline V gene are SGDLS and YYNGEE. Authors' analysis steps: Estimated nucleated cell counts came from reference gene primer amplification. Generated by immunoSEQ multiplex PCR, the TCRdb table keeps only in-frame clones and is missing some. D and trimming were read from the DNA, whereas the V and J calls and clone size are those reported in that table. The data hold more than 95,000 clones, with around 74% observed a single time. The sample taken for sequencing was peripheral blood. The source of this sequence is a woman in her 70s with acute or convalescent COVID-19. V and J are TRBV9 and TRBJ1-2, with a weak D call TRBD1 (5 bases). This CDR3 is CASTTPGLDYGYTF. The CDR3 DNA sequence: TGTGCCAGCACCACACCAGGGCTGGACTATGGCTACACCTTC.